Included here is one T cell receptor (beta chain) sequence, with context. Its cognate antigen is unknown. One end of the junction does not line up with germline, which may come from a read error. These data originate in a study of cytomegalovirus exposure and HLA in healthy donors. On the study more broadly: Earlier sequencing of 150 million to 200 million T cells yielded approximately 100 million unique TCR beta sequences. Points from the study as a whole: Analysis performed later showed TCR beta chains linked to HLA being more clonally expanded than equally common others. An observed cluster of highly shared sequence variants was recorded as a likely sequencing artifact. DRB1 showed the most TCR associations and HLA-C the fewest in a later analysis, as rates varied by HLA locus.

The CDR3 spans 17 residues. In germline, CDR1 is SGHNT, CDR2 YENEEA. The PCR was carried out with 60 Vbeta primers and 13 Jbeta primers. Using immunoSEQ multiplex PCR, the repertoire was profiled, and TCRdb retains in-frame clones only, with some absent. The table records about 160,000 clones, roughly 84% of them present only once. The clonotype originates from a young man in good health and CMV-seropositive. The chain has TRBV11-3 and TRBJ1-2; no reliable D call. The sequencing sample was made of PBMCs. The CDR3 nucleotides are TGTGCCAGCAGCTTAGGAGAGAAGGCTAGAGTTCGAGAACTCGCTTCCTTC. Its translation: CASSLGEKARVRELASF.